A selection of T cell receptor beta chains follows, all from one sample in a study of shared clonotypes between healthy human individuals. Clones were sequenced by immunoSEQ multiplex PCR, and TCRdb holds only the in-frame ones, with some missing. The profile shows approximately 1.5 million clones, 95% to 99% of them singletons. The sample was naive CD4+ T cells sorted from blood. The receptors were sampled from a man younger than 40 in good health. Both conserved end residues are part of each CDR3. The order of the fields is clone size, D gene, J gene, V gene, CDR3 protein, CDR3 DNA. A D gene is named only where the DNA matches it firmly. Clone size is stated in some rows and not others, as once, few, many or a class when expanded.

- | - | TRBJ2-7 | TRBV5-1 | CASSADSLSYEQYF | TGCGCCAGCAGCGCTGACAGCCTCTCCTACGAGCAGTACTTC
- | - | TRBJ1-1 | TRBV29-1 | CSASSRATEAFF | TGCAGCGCCAGTTCCAGGGCGACTGAAGCTTTCTTT
- | - | TRBJ2-5 | TRBV15 | CATRRSRAQETQYF | TGTGCCACCAGAAGAAGCAGGGCGCAAGAGACCCAGTACTTC
- | TRBD2 | TRBJ2-7 | TRBV5-1 | CASSPYRLAGDEQYF | TGCGCCAGCAGTCCTTACCGACTAGCGGGAGACGAGCAGTACTTC
- | - | TRBJ2-6 | TRBV5-4 | CASSPGGGTGANVLTF | TGTGCCAGCAGCCCAGGAGGGGGGACTGGGGCCAACGTCCTGACTTTC
- | - | TRBJ1-2 | TRBV27 | CASSTGHPIGLGYTF | TGTGCCAGCAGTACAGGACATCCCATAGGGCTCGGCTACACCTTC
- | TRBD1 | TRBJ2-7 | TRBV10-3 | CAIRSDRGSLYEQYF | TGTGCCATCAGATCGGACAGGGGTAGTTTGTACGAGCAGTACTTC
- | - | TRBJ1-1 | TRBV5-1 | CASSLEGIGGTEAFF | TGCGCCAGCAGCTTGGAAGGTATCGGGGGCACTGAAGCTTTCTTT
- | TRBD2 | TRBJ2-7 | TRBV5-1 | CASSLSSGSLEQYF | TGCGCCAGCAGCTTGTCTAGCGGGAGCTTGGAGCAGTACTTC
- | TRBD1 | TRBJ2-7 | TRBV9 | CASSFGTGYYEQYF | TGTGCCAGCAGTTTCGGGACAGGCTACTACGAGCAGTACTTC
- | TRBD1 | TRBJ1-1 | TRBV7-9 | CASGRDRVSETEAFF | TGTGCCAGCGGTCGGGACAGAGTTTCGGAAACTGAAGCTTTCTTT
- | - | TRBJ2-7 | TRBV19 | CASSIGGTATYYEQYF | TGTGCCAGTAGTATCGGAGGGACAGCAACTTACTACGAGCAGTACTTC
- | TRBD1 | TRBJ1-1 | TRBV28 | CASKETGSGNTEAFF | TGTGCCAGCAAGGAGACAGGGAGTGGAAACACTGAAGCTTTCTTT
- | TRBD2 | TRBJ2-5 | TRBV30 | CAWSLAGVRETQYF | TGTGCCTGGAGCCTAGCGGGGGTCCGAGAGACCCAGTACTTC
- | - | TRBJ1-2 | TRBV19 | CASSQLYDRGYTF | TGTGCCAGTAGTCAACTTTACGATAGAGGCTACACCTTC
- | - | TRBJ2-1 | TRBV6-1 | CASSEKVGVSEQFF | TGTGCCAGCAGTGAAAAGGTTGGAGTTTCCGAGCAGTTCTTC
- | TRBD1 | TRBJ1-5 | TRBV7-2 | CASSLDRGWNQPQHF | TGTGCCAGCAGCTTAGACAGGGGGTGGAATCAGCCCCAGCATTTT
- | TRBD2 | TRBJ2-7 | TRBV5-4 | CASSSPAGGPNHEQYF | TGTGCCAGCAGCTCCCCCGCGGGAGGGCCGAACCACGAGCAGTACTTC
- | - | TRBJ2-3 | TRBV29-1 | CSVQGFPPDTQYF | TGCAGCGTCCAGGGGTTCCCCCCAGATACGCAGTATTTT
- | - | TRBJ2-3 | TRBV19 | CASAFAGSTDTQYF | TGTGCCAGTGCGTTCGCCGGCAGCACAGATACGCAGTATTTT
- | - | TRBJ1-3 | TRBV2 | CASEKEVGNTIYF | TGTGCCAGCGAGAAGGAGGTTGGAAACACCATATATTTT
- | - | TRBJ2-7 | TRBV7-9 | CASSLHDRRGEQYF | TGTGCCAGCAGCTTACACGACAGGAGAGGCGAGCAGTACTTC
- | TRBD2 | TRBJ2-3 | TRBV13 | CASSLVSSGRARDTQYF | TGTGCCAGCAGCTTAGTTTCCAGCGGGAGGGCTAGAGATACGCAGTATTTT
- | TRBD1 | TRBJ1-1 | TRBV18 | CASSPRTGNTEAFF | TGTGCCAGCTCACCGCGGACAGGGAACACTGAAGCTTTCTTT
once | - | TRBJ2-7 | TRBV11-2 | CASSFPGTTVEQYF | TGTGCCAGCAGCTTCCCCGGGACAACCGTCGAGCAGTACTTC
- | - | TRBJ1-1 | TRBV7-2 | CASSSYAGNTEAFF | TGTGCCAGCAGCTCCTATGCAGGGAACACTGAAGCTTTCTTT
- | - | TRBJ2-1 | TRBV5-4 | CASRASGLSSYNEQFF | TGTGCCAGCCGAGCCAGCGGCCTGAGCTCCTACAATGAGCAGTTCTTC
- | - | TRBJ2-1 | TRBV29-1 | CSGGSAVEQFF | TGCAGCGGAGGGTCGGCTGTTGAGCAGTTCTTC
- | - | TRBJ1-1 | TRBV29-1 | CSVEGRVNTEAFF | TGCAGCGTCGAAGGGAGGGTGAACACTGAAGCTTTCTTT
- | - | TRBJ2-3 | TRBV11-2 | CASSLDLLVRDTQYF | TGTGCCAGCAGCTTAGATTTGTTGGTCAGGGATACGCAGTATTTT
- | TRBD1 | TRBJ1-1 | TRBV6-1 | CASSNRQGSTEAFF | TGTGCCAGCAGTAACCGACAGGGTTCTACTGAAGCTTTCTTT
- | - | TRBJ1-1 | TRBV29-1 | CSSVGENTEAFF | TGCAGCTCCGTGGGGGAGAACACTGAAGCTTTCTTT
- | TRBD2 | TRBJ2-7 | TRBV2 | CASSRGTSYEQYF | TGTGCCAGCAGTCGGGGGACTAGCTACGAGCAGTACTTC
- | TRBD1 | TRBJ1-3 | TRBV11-3 | CASSSGQESSGNTIYF | TGTGCCAGCAGCTCGGGACAGGAGAGCTCTGGAAACACCATATATTTT
- | TRBD2 | TRBJ2-7 | TRBV18 | CASSPRTSSSYEQYF | TGTGCCAGCTCACCCAGGACTAGCAGCTCCTACGAGCAGTACTTC
- | TRBD2 | TRBJ2-1 | TRBV19 | CASSQAGVYNEQFF | TGTGCCAGTAGCCAGGCGGGAGTTTACAATGAGCAGTTCTTC
- | - | TRBJ2-2 | TRBV28 | CASSDRLGGAGELFF | TGTGCCAGCAGTGACCGACTAGGGGGGGCCGGGGAGCTGTTTTTT